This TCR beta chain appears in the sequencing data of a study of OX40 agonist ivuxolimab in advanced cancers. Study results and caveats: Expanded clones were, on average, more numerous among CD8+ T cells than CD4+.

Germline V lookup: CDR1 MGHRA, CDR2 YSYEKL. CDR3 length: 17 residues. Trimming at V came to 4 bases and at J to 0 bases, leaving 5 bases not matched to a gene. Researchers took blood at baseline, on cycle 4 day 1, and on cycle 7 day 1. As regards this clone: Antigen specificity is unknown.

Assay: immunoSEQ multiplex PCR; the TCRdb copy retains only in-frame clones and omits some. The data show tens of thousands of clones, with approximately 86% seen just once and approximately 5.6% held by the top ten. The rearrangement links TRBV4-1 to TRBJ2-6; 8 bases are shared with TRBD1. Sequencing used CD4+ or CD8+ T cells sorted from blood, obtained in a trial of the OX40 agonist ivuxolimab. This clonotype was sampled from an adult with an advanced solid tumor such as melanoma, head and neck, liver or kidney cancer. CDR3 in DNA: TGCGCCAGCAGCCTGGGGGACAGGCTCTCTGGGGCCAACGTCCTGACTTTC. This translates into CASSLGDRLSGANVLTF.